A selection of T cell receptor beta chains follows, all from one sample in a study of shared clonotypes between healthy human individuals. TCRdb's copy holds only in-frame clones and misses some; the assay was immunoSEQ multiplex PCR. The data contain some 2.3 million clones, approximately 95% of them singletons. Sequencing was performed on naive CD4+ T cells from PBMCs. These receptors originate from a man aged 18 to 30 in good health. Some clones in this sample may be carry-over from other donors' samples. CDR3s leave out the opening cysteine and the closing phenylalanine or tryptophan. Fields, in order: CDR3 protein, V gene, CDR3 length.

CDR3aa: ASSLGQGLNTEAF; v_gene: TRBV18; len: 13
CDR3aa: ASSVNPGQGEAAF; v_gene: TRBV9; len: 13
CDR3aa: ASSFLFSDYYGYT; v_gene: TRBV28; len: 13
CDR3aa: ASSPGQSYEQY; v_gene: TRBV2; len: 11
CDR3aa: ASSRALGEKLF; v_gene: TRBV28; len: 11
CDR3aa: ASSLGRDRLNTEAF; v_gene: TRBV5-1; len: 14
CDR3aa: ASSVALGTGGTGGYT; v_gene: TRBV9; len: 15
CDR3aa: ASSVGPDGNTEAF; v_gene: TRBV9; len: 13
CDR3aa: ARSLVIVETQY; v_gene: TRBV5-3; len: 11
CDR3aa: ASSVGVRETQY; v_gene: TRBV9; len: 11
CDR3aa: ASSQGPRTQY; v_gene: TRBV14; len: 10
CDR3aa: ASSTQRSATDREKLF; v_gene: TRBV19; len: 15
CDR3aa: ASSTTRGSRYEQY; v_gene: TRBV7-2; len: 13
CDR3aa: ASDWAANTEAF; v_gene: TRBV10-1; len: 11
CDR3aa: ASSPGLAADTQY; v_gene: TRBV6-1; len: 12
CDR3aa: ASTSGRALGEQF; v_gene: TRBV2; len: 12
CDR3aa: ASSTPGSLYEQY; v_gene: TRBV28; len: 12
CDR3aa: ASSRPDRGQPQH; v_gene: TRBV28; len: 12
CDR3aa: AISTSGQETQY; v_gene: TRBV10-3; len: 11
CDR3aa: ASSQVTNLGPSYEQY; v_gene: TRBV4-2; len: 15
CDR3aa: ASSLSSGTNTDTQY; v_gene: TRBV5-1; len: 14
CDR3aa: ASRDPLSYEQY; v_gene: TRBV6-5; len: 11
CDR3aa: ASSPIASGTYYNEQF; v_gene: TRBV18; len: 15
CDR3aa: ASSYSSGTSGRVEF; v_gene: TRBV6-5; len: 14
CDR3aa: ASSLGGGYT; v_gene: TRBV11-2; len: 9
CDR3aa: ASSVSQQPYEQY; v_gene: TRBV25-1; len: 12
CDR3aa: SVEASKGLAF; v_gene: TRBV29-1; len: 10
CDR3aa: ASSLKGQDASSGANVLT; v_gene: TRBV5-1; len: 17
CDR3aa: ASSLALLGETQY; v_gene: TRBV7-2; len: 12
CDR3aa: ASSDRTGNSPLH; v_gene: TRBV2; len: 12
CDR3aa: AWSRGWELF; v_gene: TRBV30; len: 9
CDR3aa: ASSYVSQNTEAF; v_gene: TRBV7-8; len: 12
CDR3aa: ASTADSGANVLT; v_gene: TRBV2; len: 12
CDR3aa: ATSSRTGLNTEAF; v_gene: TRBV15; len: 13
CDR3aa: AWGLGTAYGGQY; v_gene: TRBV30; len: 12